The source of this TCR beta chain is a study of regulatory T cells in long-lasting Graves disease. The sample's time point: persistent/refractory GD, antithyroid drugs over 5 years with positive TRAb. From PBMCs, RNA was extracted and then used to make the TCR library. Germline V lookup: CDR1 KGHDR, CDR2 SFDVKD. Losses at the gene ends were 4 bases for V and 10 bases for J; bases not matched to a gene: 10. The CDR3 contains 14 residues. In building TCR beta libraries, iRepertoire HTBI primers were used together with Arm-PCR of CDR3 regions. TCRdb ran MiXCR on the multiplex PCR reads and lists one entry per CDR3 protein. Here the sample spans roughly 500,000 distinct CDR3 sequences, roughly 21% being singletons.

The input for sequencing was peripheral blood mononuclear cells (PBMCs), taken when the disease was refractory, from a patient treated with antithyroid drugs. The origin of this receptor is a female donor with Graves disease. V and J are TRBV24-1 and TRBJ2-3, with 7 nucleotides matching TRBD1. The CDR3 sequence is CATSERGTDRPQYF. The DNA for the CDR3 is TGTGCCACCAGTGAGCGTGGGACAGATCGACCGCAGTATTTT.